This TCR beta chain was observed in a study of blood T cell repertoires in COVID-19. Whole-study context: Italy, Spain and the United States were the sources of the convalescent and acute COVID-19 samples.

Original data processing: Amplification from reference gene primers served as the basis for estimated nucleated cell counts. Assay: immunoSEQ multiplex PCR; the TCRdb copy retains only in-frame clones and omits some. The DNA was the basis for D and trimming; V, J and clone size are from that table. The top ten clones hold approximately 12% of a sample with about 270,000 clones, roughly nine tenths of them seen once. The CDR3 has 15 amino acids. Germline V gene lookup returns CDR1 SGHRS and CDR2 YFSETQ. The V segment lost 4 bases and the J segment 4 bases; nucleotides outside the gene matches: 6. Enrolled during active infection, Seattle patients were then followed longitudinally.

This TCR was sampled from a woman aged 25 to 39 with COVID-19, enrolled during active disease. Sequenced material: peripheral blood. The V gene is TRBV5-1, the J gene TRBJ2-5; TRBD1 aligns across 11 bases. This CDR3 is CASSPGQGGLETQYF. The DNA of the CDR3 is TGCGCCAGCAGCCCGGGACAGGGGGGTTTAGAGACCCAGTACTTC.